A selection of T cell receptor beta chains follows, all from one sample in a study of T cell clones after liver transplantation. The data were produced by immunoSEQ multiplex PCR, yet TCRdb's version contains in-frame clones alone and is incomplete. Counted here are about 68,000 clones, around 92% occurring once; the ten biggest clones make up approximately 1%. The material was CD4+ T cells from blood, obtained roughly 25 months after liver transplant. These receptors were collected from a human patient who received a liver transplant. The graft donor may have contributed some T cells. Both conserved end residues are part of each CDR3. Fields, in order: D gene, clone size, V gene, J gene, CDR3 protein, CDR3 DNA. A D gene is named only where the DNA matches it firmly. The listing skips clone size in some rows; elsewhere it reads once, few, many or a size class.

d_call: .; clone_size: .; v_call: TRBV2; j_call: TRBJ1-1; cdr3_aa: CASSGQAEAFF; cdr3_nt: TGTGCCAGCAGTGGACAGGCTGAAGCTTTCTTT
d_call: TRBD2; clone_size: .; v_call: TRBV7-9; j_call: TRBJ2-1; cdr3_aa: CASSLTPLGGRAENEQFF; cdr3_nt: TGTGCCAGCAGCTTAACCCCTCTGGGCGGGAGAGCGGAGAATGAGCAGTTCTTC
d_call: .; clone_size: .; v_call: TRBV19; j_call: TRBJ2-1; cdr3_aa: CASTVGSPGYNEQFF; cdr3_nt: TGTGCCAGTACTGTGGGGTCCCCGGGGTACAATGAGCAGTTCTTC
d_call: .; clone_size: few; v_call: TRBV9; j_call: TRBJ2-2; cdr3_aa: CASSVVDTGELFF; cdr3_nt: TGTGCCAGCAGCGTAGTTGACACCGGGGAGCTGTTTTTT
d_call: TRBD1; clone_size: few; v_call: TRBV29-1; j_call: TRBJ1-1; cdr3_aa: CSVGGQGLNTEAFF; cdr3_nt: TGCAGCGTTGGGGGACAGGGTCTGAACACTGAAGCTTTCTTT
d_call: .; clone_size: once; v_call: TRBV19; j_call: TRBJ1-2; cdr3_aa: CASSIVAGEYGYTF; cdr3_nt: TGTGCCAGTAGTATAGTGGCAGGGGAATATGGCTACACCTTC
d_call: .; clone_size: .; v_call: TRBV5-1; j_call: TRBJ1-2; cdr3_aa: CASSPNREYGYTF; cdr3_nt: TGCGCCAGCAGCCCAAACAGAGAGTATGGCTACACCTTC
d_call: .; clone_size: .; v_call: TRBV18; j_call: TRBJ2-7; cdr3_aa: CASSPDSYEQYF; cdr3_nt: TGTGCCAGCTCACCCGACAGCTACGAGCAGTACTTC
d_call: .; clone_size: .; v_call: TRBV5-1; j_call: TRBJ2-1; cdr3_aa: CASSGLRPNNEQFF; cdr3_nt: TGCGCCAGCAGCGGACTTCGACCGAACAATGAGCAGTTCTTC
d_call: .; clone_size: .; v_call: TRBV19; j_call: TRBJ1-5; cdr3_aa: CASSLDIAANQPQHF; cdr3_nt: TGTGCCAGTAGTTTAGACATAGCCGCCAATCAGCCCCAGCATTTT
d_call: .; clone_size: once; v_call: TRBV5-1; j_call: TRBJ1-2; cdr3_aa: CASSPTGPLYGYTF; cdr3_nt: TGCGCCAGCAGCCCTACAGGACCGCTCTATGGCTACACCTTC
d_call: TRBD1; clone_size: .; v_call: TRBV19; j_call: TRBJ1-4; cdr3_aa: CASSTYRGTNEKLFF; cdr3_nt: TGTGCCAGTAGTACATACAGGGGCACTAATGAAAAACTGTTTTTT
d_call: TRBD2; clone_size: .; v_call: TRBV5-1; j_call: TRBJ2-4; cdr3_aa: CASSLKLGGMTGNIQYF; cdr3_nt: TGCGCCAGCAGCTTGAAACTGGGAGGGATGACGGGAAACATTCAGTACTTC
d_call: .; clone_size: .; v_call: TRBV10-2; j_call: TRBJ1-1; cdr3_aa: CASSRQVNTEAFF; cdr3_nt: TGCGCCAGCAGTAGACAGGTGAACACTGAAGCTTTCTTT
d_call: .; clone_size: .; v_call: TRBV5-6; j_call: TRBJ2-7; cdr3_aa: CASSLRSEQYF; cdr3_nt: TGTGCCAGCAGCCTCCGGTCGGAGCAGTACTTC
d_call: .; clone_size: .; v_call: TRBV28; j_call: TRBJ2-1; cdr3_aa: CASTIFRDSSNEQFF; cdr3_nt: TGTGCCAGCACCATATTCCGGGACTCGAGTAATGAGCAGTTCTTC
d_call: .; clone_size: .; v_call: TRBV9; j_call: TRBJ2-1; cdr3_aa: CASSARGVANEQFF; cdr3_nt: TGTGCCAGCAGCGCCAGGGGGGTGGCTAATGAGCAGTTCTTC
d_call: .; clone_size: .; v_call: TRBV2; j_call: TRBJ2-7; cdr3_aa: CASIKLLYEQYF; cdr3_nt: TGTGCCAGCATAAAACTACTCTACGAGCAGTACTTC
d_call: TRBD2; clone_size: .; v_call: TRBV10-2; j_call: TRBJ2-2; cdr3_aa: CASRAGTSAQGGELFF; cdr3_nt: TGCGCCAGCAGAGCCGGGACTAGCGCTCAGGGCGGGGAGCTGTTTTTT
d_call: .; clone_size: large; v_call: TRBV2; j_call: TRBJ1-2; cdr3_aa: CASSLQGTGGYTF; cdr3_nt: TGTGCCAGCAGTTTACAGGGAACAGGTGGCTACACCTTC
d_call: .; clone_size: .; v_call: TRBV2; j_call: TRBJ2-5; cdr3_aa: CASFRERETQYF; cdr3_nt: TGTGCCAGCTTCAGGGAGCGGGAGACCCAGTACTTC
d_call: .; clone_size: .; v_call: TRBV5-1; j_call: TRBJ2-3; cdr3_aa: CASSSTVSTDTQYF; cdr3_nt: TGCGCCAGCAGCTCGACAGTCTCCACAGATACGCAGTATTTT
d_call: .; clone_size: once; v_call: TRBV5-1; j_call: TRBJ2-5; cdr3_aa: CASSLSRETQYF; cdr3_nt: TGCGCCAGCAGCTTATCCAGGGAGACCCAGTACTTC
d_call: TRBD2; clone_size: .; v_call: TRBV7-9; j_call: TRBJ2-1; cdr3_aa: CASSRTSGGYNEQFF; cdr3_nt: TGTGCCAGCAGCAGAACTAGCGGGGGGTACAATGAGCAGTTCTTC
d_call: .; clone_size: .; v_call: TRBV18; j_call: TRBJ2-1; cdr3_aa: CASSPTASSYNEQFF; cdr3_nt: TGTGCCAGCTCACCTACTGCAAGCTCCTACAATGAGCAGTTCTTC
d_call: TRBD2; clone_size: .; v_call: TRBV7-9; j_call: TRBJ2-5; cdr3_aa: CASSLSGRAVETQYF; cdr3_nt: TGTGCCAGCAGCCTTAGCGGGAGGGCCGTTGAGACCCAGTACTTC
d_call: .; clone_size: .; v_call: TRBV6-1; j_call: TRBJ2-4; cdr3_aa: CASSDIGRLNIQYF; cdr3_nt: TGTGCCAGCAGTGATATTGGTCGGCTCAACATTCAGTACTTC
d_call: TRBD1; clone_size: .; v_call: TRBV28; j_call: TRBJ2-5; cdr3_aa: CASSSLGTGGETQYF; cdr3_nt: TGTGCCAGCAGTTCACTAGGGACAGGCGGGGAGACCCAGTACTTC
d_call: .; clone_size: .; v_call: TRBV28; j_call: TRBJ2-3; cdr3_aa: CASVGAGPSLLTDTQYF; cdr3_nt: TGTGCCAGCGTCGGGGCGGGACCCTCGCTACTCACAGATACGCAGTATTTT
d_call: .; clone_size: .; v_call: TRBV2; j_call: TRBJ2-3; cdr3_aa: CASSLTEKSDTQYF; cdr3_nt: TGTGCCAGCAGCCTCACCGAGAAGTCAGATACGCAGTATTTT
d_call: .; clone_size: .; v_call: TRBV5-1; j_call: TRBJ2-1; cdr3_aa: CASSLGREQFF; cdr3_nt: TGCGCCAGCAGCTTGGGCCGCGAGCAGTTCTTC
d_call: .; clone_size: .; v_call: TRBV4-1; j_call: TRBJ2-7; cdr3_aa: CASSQERGEQYF; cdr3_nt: TGCGCCAGCAGCCAAGAGCGGGGCGAGCAGTACTTC
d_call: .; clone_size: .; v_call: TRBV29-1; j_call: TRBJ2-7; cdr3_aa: CSVGDNSYEQYF; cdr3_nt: TGCAGCGTTGGGGACAACTCCTACGAGCAGTACTTC
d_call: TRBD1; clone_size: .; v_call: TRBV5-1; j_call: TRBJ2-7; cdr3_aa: CASSLAGGLDEQYF; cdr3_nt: TGCGCCAGCAGTTTGGCAGGGGGCCTGGACGAGCAGTACTTC
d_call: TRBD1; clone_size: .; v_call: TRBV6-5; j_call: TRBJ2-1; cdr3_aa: CASSYKRDSPYNEQFF; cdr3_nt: TGTGCCAGCAGTTACAAACGGGACAGCCCTTACAATGAGCAGTTCTTC
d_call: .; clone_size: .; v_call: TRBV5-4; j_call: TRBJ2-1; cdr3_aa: CASRPQGGDEQFF; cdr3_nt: TGTGCCAGCAGACCTCAGGGCGGCGATGAGCAGTTCTTC
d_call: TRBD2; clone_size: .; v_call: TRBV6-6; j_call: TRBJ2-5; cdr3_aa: CASSVLLAGGLETQYF; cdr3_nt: TGTGCCAGCAGCGTCCTTCTAGCGGGAGGGTTGGAGACCCAGTACTTC
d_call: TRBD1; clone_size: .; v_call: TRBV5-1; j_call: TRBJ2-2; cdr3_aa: CASTSGAGGTGELFF; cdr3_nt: TGCGCCAGCACTAGTGGGGCAGGGGGCACCGGGGAGCTGTTTTTT
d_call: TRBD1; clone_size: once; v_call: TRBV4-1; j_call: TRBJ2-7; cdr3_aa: CASSRDFDRVGEQYF; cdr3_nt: TGCGCCAGCAGCCGAGACTTCGACAGGGTGGGCGAGCAGTACTTC
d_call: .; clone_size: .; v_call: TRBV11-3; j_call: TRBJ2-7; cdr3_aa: CASSPGQSSYEQYF; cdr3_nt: TGTGCCAGCAGCCCAGGACAGAGCTCCTACGAGCAGTACTTC
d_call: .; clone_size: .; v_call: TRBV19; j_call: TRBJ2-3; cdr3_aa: CASSSRATDTQYF; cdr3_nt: TGTGCCAGTAGTTCCAGGGCTACAGATACGCAGTATTTT
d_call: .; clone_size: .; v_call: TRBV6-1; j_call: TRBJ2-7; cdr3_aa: CASRIPAGTYEQYF; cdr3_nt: TGTGCCAGCAGGATTCCCGCCGGGACCTACGAGCAGTACTTC
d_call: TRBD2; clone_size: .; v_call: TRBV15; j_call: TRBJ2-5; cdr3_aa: CATSSGGLAGGQETQYF; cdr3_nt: TGTGCCACCAGCTCGGGGGGGCTAGCGGGAGGGCAAGAGACCCAGTACTTC
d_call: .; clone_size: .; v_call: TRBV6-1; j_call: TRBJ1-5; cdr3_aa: CASRTYDRQQQPQHF; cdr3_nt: TGTGCCAGCAGGACTTACGACAGACAGCAGCAGCCCCAGCATTTT
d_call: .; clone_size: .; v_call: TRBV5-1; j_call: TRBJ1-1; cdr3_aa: CASSLVDTSYEAFF; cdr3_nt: TGCGCCAGCAGCTTGGTAGATACTTCCTATGAAGCTTTCTTT
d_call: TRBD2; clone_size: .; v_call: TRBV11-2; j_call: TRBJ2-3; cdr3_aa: CASSLRGTLTSGADTQYF; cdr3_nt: TGTGCCAGCAGCTTAAGGGGGACTTTGACTAGCGGAGCAGATACGCAGTATTTT
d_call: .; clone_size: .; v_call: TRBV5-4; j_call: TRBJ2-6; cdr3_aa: CASSLGSHVSGANVLTF; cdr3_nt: TGTGCCAGCAGCTTGGGGTCTCATGTCTCTGGGGCCAACGTCCTGACTTTC
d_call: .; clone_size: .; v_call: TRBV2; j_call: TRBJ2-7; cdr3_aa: CAGGLGQGDEQYF; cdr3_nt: TGTGCCGGAGGCTTAGGGCAGGGCGACGAGCAGTACTTC
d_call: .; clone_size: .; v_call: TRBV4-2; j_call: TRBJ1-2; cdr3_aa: CASSQAPPAGDYGYTF; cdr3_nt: TGTGCCAGCAGCCAGGCACCTCCGGCTGGGGACTATGGCTACACCTTC
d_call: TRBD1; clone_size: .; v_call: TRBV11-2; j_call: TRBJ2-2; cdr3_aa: CASPSTGGGGELFF; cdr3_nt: TGTGCCAGTCCATCTACAGGGGGCGGCGGGGAGCTGTTTTTT
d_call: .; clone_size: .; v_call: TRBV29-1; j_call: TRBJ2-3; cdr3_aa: CSVDGLQAATQYF; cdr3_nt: TGCAGCGTTGACGGCCTTCAGGCTGCTACGCAGTATTTT
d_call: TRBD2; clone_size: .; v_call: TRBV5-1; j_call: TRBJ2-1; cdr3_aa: CASSPGLAGPNEQFF; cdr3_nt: TGCGCCAGCAGCCCGGGACTAGCGGGACCCAATGAGCAGTTCTTC
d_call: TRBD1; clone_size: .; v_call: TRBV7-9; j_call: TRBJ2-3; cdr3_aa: CASRDSLTDTQYF; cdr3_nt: TGTGCCAGCCGGGACAGCCTCACAGATACGCAGTATTTT
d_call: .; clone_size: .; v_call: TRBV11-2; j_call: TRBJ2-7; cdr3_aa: CASSPPGAATYEQYF; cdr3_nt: TGTGCCAGCAGCCCACCTGGGGCAGCAACCTACGAGCAGTACTTC
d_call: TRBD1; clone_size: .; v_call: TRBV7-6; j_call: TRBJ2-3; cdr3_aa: CASSQATGRTDTQYF; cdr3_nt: TGTGCCAGCAGCCAAGCGACAGGGCGCACAGATACGCAGTATTTT